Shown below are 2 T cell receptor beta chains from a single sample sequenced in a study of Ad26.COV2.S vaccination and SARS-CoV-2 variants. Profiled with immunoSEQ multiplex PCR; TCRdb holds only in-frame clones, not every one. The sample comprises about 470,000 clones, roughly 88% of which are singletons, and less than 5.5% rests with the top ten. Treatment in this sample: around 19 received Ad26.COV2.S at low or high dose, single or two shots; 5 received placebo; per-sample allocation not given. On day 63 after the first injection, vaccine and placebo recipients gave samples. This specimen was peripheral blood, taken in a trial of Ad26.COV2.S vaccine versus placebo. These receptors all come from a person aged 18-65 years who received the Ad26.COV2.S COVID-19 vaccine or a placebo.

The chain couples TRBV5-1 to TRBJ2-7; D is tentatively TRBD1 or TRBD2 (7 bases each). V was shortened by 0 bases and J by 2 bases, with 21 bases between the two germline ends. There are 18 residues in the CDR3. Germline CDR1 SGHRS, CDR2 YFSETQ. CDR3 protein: CASSLEVQTGRGAYEQYF. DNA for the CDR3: TGCGCCAGCAGCTTGGAGGTACAGACAGGGAGGGGAGCCTACGAGCAGTACTTC.

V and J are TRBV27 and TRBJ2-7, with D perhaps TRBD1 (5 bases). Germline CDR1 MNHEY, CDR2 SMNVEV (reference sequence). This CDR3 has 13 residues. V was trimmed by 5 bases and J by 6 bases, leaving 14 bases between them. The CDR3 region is CASSLIRTGEQYF. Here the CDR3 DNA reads TGTGCCAGCAGTCTCATCCGCACAGGCGAGCAGTACTTC.